The clone carrying this T cell receptor (beta chain) appeared a few times. RNA totalling about 0.45 to 1 ug underwent reverse transcription with random hexamers. Amplification of TCR beta CDR3 was carried out by immunoSEQ multiplex PCR, which covered 54 Vbeta and 13 Jbeta segments. A single record per CDR3 protein comes from TCRdb applying MiXCR to the immunoSEQ multiplex PCR reads. The sample has around 230,000 distinct CDR3 sequences, roughly 96% seen once. Blood CD8+ and CD4+ T cells underwent high-throughput TCR beta sequencing. The multiple sclerosis control cohort comprised treatment-naive individuals presenting with stable or active relapsing-remitting disease. TEMRA cells were FACS-enriched, unlike CD8+ and CD4+ T cells, which were negatively isolated. These data come from a study of CD8 T cells in Susac syndrome. CDR3 length: 16 residues. V lost 5 bases, J lost 3 bases, and 19 bases lay in between. The germline V gene encodes CDR1 SEHNR and CDR2 FQNEAQ (reference sequence).

The sequencing sample was made of CD4+ T cells from PBMCs. J is TRBJ1-2 and V is TRBV7-9; D is possibly TRBD1 (6 bases). The clonotype comes from a human donor with multiple sclerosis. Here the CDR3 DNA reads TGTGCCAGCAGCCTCACCTCACAGGGAAGCTACTATGGCTACACCTTC. This gives the protein CASSLTSQGSYYGYTF.